This entry concerns a single T cell receptor (beta chain). Its target is unknown. These data come from a study of T cell responses to AZD1222 COVID-19 vaccine. Findings of the study overall: Baseline serology detected seropositivity in only a handful of AZD1222 recipients. Clonal diversity may have been underestimated, and the donors were mostly white British, with more females than males.

The V end was cut by 2 bases, the J end by 2 bases, with 6 bases between. The CDR3 totals 13 residues. Germline CDR1 is LGHDT and CDR2 is YNNKEL (reference sequence). Profiling relied on immunoSEQ multiplex PCR, and the TCRdb table lists in-frame clones only, not all of them. The profile shows more than 110,000 clones, 93% of them singletons. Sequenced material: peripheral blood, taken on day 0 of AZD1222 vaccination. The TCR comes from an adult in good health. The chain couples TRBV3-1 (or the pseudogene TRBV3-2) to TRBJ1-2; D uncertain. The CDR3 nucleotides read TGTGCCAGCAGCCAATCGATCAACTATGGCTACACCTTC. Residues: CASSQSINYGYTF.